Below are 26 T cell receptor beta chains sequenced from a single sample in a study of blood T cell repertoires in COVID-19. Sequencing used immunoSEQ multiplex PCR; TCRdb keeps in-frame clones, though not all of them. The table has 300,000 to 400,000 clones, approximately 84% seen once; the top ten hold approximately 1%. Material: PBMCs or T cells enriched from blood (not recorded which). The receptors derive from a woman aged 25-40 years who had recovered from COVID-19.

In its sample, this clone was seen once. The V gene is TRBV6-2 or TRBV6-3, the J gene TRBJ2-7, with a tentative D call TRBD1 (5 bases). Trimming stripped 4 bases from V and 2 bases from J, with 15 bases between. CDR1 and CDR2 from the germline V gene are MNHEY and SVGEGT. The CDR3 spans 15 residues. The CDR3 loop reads CASSFLGQYPYEQYF. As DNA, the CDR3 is TGTGCCAGCAGTTTTTTGGGGCAGTACCCCTACGAGCAGTACTTC.

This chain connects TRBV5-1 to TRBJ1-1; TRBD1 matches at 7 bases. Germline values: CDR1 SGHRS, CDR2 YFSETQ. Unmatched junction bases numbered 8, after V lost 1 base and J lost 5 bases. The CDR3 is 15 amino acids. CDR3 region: CASSLRDSLRTEAFF. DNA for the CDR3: TGCGCCAGCAGCTTGAGGGACAGTCTTAGGACTGAAGCTTTCTTT.

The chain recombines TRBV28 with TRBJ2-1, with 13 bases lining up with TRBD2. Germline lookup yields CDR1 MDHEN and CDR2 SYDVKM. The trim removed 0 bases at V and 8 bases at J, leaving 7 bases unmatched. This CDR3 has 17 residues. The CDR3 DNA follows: TGTGCCAGCAGTTTATGGACTAGCGGGGGGCCTAGGGATGAGCAGTTCTTC. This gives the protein CASSLWTSGGPRDEQFF.

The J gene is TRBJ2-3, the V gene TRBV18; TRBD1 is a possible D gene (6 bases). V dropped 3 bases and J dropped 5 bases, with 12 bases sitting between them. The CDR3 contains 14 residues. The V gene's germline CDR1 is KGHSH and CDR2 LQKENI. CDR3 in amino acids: CASSPAGVEDTQYF. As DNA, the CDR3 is TGTGCCAGCTCACCCGCAGGGGTGGAAGATACGCAGTATTTT.

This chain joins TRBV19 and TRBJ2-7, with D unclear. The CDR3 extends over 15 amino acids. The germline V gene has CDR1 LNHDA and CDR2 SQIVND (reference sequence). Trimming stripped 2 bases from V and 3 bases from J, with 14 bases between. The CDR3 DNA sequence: TGTGCCAGTAGTATAAACGTCGTGGTGCGCTACGAGCAGTACTTC. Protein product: CASSINVVVRYEQYF. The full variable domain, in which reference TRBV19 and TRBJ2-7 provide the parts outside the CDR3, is DGGITQSPKYLFRKEGQNVTLSCEQNLNHDAMYWYRQDPGQGLRLIYYSQIVNDFQKGDIAEGYSVSREKKESFPLTVTSAQKNPTAFYLCASSINVVVRYEQYFGPGTRLTVT.

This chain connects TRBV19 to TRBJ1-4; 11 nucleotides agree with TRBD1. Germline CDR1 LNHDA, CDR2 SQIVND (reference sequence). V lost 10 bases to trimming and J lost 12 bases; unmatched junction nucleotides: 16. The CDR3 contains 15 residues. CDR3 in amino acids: CATKARDRGIRQLFF. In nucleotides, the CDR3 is TGTGCCACCAAAGCCCGGGACAGGGGGATTAGGCAACTGTTTTTT.

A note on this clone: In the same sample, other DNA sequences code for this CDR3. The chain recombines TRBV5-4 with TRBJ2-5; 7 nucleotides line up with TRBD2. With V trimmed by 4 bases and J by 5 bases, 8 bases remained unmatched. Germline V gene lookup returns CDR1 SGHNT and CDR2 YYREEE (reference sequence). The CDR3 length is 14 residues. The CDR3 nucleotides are TGTGCCAGCAGCCTGGGCGGGGGAGGGGAGACCCAGTACTTC. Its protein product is CASSLGGGGETQYF.

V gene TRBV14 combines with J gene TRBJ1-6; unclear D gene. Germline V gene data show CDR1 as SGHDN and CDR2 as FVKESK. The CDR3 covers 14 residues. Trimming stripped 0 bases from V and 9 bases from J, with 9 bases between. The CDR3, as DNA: TGTGCCAGCAGCCAAGATAGAAGCATTTCACCCCTCCACTTT. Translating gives CASSQDRSISPLHF.

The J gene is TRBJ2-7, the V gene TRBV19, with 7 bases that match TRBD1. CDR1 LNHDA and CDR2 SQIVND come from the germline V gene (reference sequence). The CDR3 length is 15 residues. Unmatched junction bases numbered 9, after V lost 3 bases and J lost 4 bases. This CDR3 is CASSIGRDRSYEQYF. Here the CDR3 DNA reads TGTGCCAGTAGTATTGGCCGGGACAGATCATACGAGCAGTACTTC.

The CDR3 DNA reads TGTGCCAGCAACCACCGGGACAGGGGTGGAGAGCAGTACTTC. Its protein is CASNHRDRGGEQYF. The chain combines TRBV6-5 with TRBJ2-7; 10 bases are a match to TRBD1. With V trimmed by 7 bases and J by 7 bases, 10 bases remained unmatched. The CDR3 sequence is 14 residues long. The V gene's germline CDR1 is MNHEY and CDR2 SVGAGI.

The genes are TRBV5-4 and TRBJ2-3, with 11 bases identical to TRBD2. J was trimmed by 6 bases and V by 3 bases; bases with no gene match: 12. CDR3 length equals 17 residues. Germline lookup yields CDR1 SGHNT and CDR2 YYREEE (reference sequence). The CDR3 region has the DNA TGTGCCAGCAGCTCGGGTCTAGCGGGGGGATTGAGGGATACGCAGTATTTT. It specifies CASSSGLAGGLRDTQYF.

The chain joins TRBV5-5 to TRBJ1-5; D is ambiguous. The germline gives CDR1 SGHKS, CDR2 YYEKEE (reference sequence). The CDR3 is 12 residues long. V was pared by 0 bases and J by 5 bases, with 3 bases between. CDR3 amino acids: CASSLGDQPQHF. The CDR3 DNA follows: TGTGCCAGCAGCTTGGGAGATCAGCCCCAGCATTTT.

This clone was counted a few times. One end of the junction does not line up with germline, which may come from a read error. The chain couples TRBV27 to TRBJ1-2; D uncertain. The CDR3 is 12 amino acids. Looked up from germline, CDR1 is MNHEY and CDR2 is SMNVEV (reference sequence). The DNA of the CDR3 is TGTGCCACCTCCCCAGGTTTTCCCCCCCTTAGCTTC. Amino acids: CATSPGFPPLSF.

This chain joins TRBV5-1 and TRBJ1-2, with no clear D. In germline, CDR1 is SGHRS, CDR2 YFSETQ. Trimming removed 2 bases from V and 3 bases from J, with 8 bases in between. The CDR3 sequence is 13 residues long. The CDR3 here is CASSLSGYYGYTF. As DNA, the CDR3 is TGCGCCAGCAGCTTATCAGGCTACTATGGCTACACCTTC. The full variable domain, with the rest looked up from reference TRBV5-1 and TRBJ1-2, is KAGVTQTPRYLIKTRGQQVTLSCSPISGHRSVSWYQQTPGQGLQFLFEYFSETQRNKGNFPGRFSGRQFSNSRSEMNVSTLELGDSALYLCASSLSGYYGYTFGSGTRLTVV.

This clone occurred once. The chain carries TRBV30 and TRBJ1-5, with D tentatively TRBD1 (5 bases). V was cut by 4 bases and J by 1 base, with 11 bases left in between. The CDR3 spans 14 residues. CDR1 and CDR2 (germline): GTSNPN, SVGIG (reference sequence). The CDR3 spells CAWTGAHSNQPQHF. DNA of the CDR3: TGTGCCTGGACTGGGGCCCACAGCAATCAGCCCCAGCATTTT.

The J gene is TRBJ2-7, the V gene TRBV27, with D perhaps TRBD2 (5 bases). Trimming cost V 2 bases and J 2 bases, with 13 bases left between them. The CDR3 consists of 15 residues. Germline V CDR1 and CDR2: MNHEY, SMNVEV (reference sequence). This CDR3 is CASSLAGTLTYEQYF. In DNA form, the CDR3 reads TGTGCCAGCAGTTTAGCGGGTACACTAACCTACGAGCAGTACTTC.

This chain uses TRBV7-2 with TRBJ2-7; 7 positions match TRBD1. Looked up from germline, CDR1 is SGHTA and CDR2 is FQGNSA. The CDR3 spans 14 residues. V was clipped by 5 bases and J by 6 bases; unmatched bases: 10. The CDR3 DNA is TGTGCCAGCAGCCCGGACAGGCCCCCGGCCGAGCAGTACTTC. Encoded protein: CASSPDRPPAEQYF.

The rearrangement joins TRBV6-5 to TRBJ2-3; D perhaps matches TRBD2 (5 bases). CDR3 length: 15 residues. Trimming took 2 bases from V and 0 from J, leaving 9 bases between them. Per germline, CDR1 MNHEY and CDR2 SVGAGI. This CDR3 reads CASSYLGASTDTQYF. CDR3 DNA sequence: TGTGCCAGCAGTTACCTGGGAGCTAGCACAGATACGCAGTATTTT.

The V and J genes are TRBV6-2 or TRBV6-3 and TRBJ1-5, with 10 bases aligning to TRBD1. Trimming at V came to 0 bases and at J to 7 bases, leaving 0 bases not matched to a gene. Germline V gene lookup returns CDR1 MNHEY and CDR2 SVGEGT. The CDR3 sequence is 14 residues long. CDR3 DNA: TGTGCCAGCAGTTACTCGGGACAGGGGCAGCCCCAGCATTTT. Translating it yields CASSYSGQGQPQHF.

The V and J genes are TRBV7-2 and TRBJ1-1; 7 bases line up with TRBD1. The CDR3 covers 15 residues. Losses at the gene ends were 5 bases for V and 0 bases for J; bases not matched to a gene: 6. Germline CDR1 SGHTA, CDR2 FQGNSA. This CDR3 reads CASSPPRGMNTEAFF. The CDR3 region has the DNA TGTGCCAGCAGCCCCCCCAGGGGGATGAACACTGAAGCTTTCTTT.

CDR3 sequence: CASSLRTRTVEQYF. The CDR3 DNA reads as TGCGCCAGCAGCTTGCGGACTAGAACAGTCGAGCAGTACTTC. The chain couples TRBV5-1 to TRBJ2-7; 7 bases match TRBD2. Losses at the gene ends were 1 base for V and 6 bases for J; bases not matched to a gene: 7. The CDR3 covers 14 residues. Per germline, CDR1 SGHRS and CDR2 YFSETQ.

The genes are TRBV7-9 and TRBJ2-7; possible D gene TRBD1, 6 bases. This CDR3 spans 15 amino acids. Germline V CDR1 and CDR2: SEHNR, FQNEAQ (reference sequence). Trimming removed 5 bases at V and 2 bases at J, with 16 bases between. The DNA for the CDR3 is TGTGCCAGCAGCCCACCCGGGACAATAGCCTACGAGCAGTACTTC. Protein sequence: CASSPPGTIAYEQYF.

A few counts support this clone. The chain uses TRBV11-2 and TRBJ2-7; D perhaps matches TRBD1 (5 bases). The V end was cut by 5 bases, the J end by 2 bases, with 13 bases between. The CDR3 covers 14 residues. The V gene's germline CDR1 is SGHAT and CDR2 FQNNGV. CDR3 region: CASSPEGVAYEQYF. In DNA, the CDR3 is TGTGCCAGCAGCCCCGAAGGGGTAGCCTACGAGCAGTACTTC.

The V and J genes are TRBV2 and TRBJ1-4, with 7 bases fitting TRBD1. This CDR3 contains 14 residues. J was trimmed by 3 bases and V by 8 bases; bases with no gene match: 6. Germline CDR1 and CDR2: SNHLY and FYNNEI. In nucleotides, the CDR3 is TGTGCCAGCTCGGCGGGACAGCCTAATGAAAAACTGTTTTTT. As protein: CASSAGQPNEKLFF.

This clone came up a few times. The CDR3 loop reads CASSQFLDQPQHF. DNA for the CDR3: TGTGCCAGCAGCCAGTTCCTAGATCAGCCCCAGCATTTT. This chain joins TRBV3-1 (or the pseudogene TRBV3-2) and TRBJ1-5; D gene unclear. V lost 3 bases and J lost 5, with 8 bases in between. The CDR3 consists of 13 residues. CDR1 is LGHDT and CDR2 is YNNKEL in the germline V gene (reference sequence).

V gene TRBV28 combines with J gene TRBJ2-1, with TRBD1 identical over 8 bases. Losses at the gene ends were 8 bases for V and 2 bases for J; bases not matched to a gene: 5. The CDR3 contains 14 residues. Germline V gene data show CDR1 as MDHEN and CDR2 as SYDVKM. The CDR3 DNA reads TGTGCCAGCGACCAGGGGGCAGCCTACAATGAGCAGTTCTTC. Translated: CASDQGAAYNEQFF.